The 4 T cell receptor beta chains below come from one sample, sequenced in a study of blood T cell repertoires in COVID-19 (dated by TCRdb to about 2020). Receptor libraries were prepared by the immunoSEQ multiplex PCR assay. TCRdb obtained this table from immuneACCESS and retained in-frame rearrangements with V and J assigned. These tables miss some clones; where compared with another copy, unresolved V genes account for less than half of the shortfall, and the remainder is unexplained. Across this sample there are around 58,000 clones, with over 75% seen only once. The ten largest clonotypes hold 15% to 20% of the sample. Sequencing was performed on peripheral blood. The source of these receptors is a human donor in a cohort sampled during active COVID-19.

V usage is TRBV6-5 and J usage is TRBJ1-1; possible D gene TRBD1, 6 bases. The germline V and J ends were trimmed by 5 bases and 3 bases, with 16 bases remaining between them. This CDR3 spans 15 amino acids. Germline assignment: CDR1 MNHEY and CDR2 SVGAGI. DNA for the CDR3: TGTGCCAGCAGTCCCCGGGGGGGGCGGCACACTGAAGCTTTCTTT. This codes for CASSPRGGRHTEAFF.

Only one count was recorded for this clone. The CDR3 is CASSFAGSYEQYF. The CDR3 DNA follows: TGTGCCAGCAGCTTTGCAGGATCCTACGAGCAGTACTTC. The V gene is TRBV7-2, the J gene TRBJ2-7; D is ambiguous. Germline values: CDR1 SGHTA, CDR2 FQGNSA. V lost 3 bases and J lost 1, with 7 bases in between. This CDR3 is built from 13 residues.

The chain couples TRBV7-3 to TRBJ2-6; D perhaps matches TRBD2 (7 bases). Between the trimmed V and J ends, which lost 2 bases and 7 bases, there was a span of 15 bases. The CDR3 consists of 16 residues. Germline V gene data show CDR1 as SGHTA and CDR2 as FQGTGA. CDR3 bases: TGTGCCAGCAGCTTAGGTGGCGCGGGGGCTGCCAACGTCCTGACTTTC. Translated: CASSLGGAGAANVLTF. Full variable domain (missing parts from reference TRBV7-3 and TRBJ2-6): GAGVSQTPSNKVTEKGKYVELRCDPISGHTALYWYRQSLGQGPEFLIYFQGTGAADDSGLPNDRFFAVRPEGSVSTLKIQRTERGDSAVYLCASSLGGAGAANVLTFGAGSRLTVL.

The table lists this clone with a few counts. CDR3 nucleotide sequence: TGTGCCAGCAGCCGGACTAGCGGGGCCACCGGGGAGCTGTTTTTT. Its translation: CASSRTSGATGELFF. The V gene is TRBV7-2, the J gene TRBJ2-2; 12 nucleotides line up with TRBD2. The junction had 2 bases not matched to a gene; V was cut back by 5 bases and J by 4 bases. CDR1 SGHTA and CDR2 FQGNSA come from the germline V gene. The CDR3 consists of 15 residues.